This T cell receptor (beta chain) comes out of a study of cytomegalovirus exposure and HLA in healthy donors. Broader study findings: Fewer N-insertions than the roughly 670-donor mean were reportedly shown by an Asian-associated ancestry cluster in a later analysis.

This clone was counted a few times. The antigen is undetermined. 60 Vbeta and 13 Jbeta primers were used in PCR. Per the authors' pipeline: Counted up in a later analysis, unique TCR beta chains came to approximately 77 million, with around 11 million shared. Some clones are missing from TCRdb's copy, which holds only in-frame ones; the method was immunoSEQ multiplex PCR. From that table come the V and J calls and clone size; the DNA was used to work out D and trimming. The data contain 100,000 to 150,000 clones, approximately 17% of them singletons. V dropped 5 bases and J dropped 6; count of bases not matched to a gene: 0. CDR1 GTSNPN and CDR2 SVGIG come from the germline V gene (reference sequence). The CDR3 is 11 amino acids.

Source material: PBMCs. The chain has TRBV30 and TRBJ2-1, with 8 bases fitting TRBD2. The sequence came from a female donor in good health and CMV-seropositive. The CDR3 coding sequence is TGTGCCTGGGGGACTAGCAATGAGCAGTTCTTC. Protein: CAWGTSNEQFF.